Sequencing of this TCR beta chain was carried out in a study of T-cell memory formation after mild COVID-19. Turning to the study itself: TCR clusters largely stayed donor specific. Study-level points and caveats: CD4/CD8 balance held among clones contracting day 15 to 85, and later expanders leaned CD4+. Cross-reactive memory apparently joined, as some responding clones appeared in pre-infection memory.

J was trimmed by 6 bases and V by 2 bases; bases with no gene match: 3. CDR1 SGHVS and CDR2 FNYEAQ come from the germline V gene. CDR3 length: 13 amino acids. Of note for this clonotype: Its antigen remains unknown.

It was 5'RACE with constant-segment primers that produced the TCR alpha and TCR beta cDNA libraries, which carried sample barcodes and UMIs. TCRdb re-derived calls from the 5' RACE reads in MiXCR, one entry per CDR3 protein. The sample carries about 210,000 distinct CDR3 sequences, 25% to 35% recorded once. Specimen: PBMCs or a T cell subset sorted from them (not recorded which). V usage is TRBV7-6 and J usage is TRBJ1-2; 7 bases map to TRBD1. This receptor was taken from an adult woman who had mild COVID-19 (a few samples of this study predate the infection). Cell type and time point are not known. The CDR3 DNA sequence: TGTGCCAGCAGCTTAAGGGACAGCGATGGCTACACCTTC. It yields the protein CASSLRDSDGYTF.